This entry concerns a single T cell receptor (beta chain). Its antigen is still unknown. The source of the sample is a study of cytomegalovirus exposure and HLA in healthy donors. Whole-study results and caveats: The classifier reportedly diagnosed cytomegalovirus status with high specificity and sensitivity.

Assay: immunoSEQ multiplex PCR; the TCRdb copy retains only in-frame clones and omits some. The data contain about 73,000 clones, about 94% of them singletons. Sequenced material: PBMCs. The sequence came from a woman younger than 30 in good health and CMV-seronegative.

CDR3 nucleotide sequence: TGTGCCAGCAGCCCGGACCAGGGGGCCAGCTATGGCTACACCTTC. It specifies CASSPDQGASYGYTF. The J gene is TRBJ1-2, the V gene TRBV6-1; 8 bases map to TRBD1. This CDR3 has 15 amino acids. Germline loops: CDR1 MNHNS, CDR2 SASEGT. With V trimmed by 6 bases and J by 4 bases, 10 bases remained unmatched.